This T cell receptor (beta chain) was identified in a study of breast tumors, draining lymph nodes, adjacent tissues. Each CDR3 protein is one row after TCRdb ran MiXCR on the multiplex PCR reads. The sample consists of some 200,000 distinct CDR3 sequences, over 25% of them appearing once. Samples came from axillary lymph nodes draining the breast cancer. For this clonotype: Germline and junction disagree at one end, which may indicate a read error.

Germline loops: CDR1 SGHAT, CDR2 FQDESV (reference sequence). CDR3 length: 17 residues. The chain combines TRBV11-1 with TRBJ2-6, with D uncertain. Sequences were obtained from axillary lymph node tissue. The source of this sequence is a female donor with breast cancer. Some clones in this sample may be carry-over from other donors' samples. The CDR3 protein is CANSLGHVGSGANVLTF. The CDR3 bases are TGTGCCAACAGCTTAGGCCACGTCGGCTCTGGGGCCAACGTCCTGACTTTC.